These T cell receptor beta chains were read from a single sample in a study of blood T cell repertoires in COVID-19. Method: immunoSEQ multiplex PCR; TCRdb's copy keeps in-frame clones and lacks some. The data contain about 190,000 clones, roughly 82% of them singletons. Source material: peripheral blood. All receptors come from a woman in her thirties with acute or convalescent COVID-19. The CDR3 runs from the conserved cysteine through the conserved F or W. D genes are given only for firm matches. Clone size is shown for a subset of rows, as once, few, many or a class of expanded clone.

clone size	J gene	D gene	V gene	CDR3 protein	CDR3 DNA
-	TRBJ2-7	-	TRBV30	CAWSVLAYEQYF	TGTGCCTGGAGTGTATTAGCCTACGAGCAGTACTTC
-	TRBJ2-3	-	TRBV7-2	CASSSQGLLSTDTQYF	TGTGCCAGCAGCTCCCAGGGTTTACTTAGCACAGATACGCAGTATTTT
-	TRBJ1-3	TRBD1	TRBV9	CASSAGQGSGNTIYF	TGTGCCAGCAGCGCCGGACAGGGGTCAGGAAACACCATATATTTT
-	TRBJ2-3	TRBD2	TRBV5-5	CASSFGGGKDTQYF	TGTGCCAGCAGCTTCGGCGGGGGGAAAGATACGCAGTATTTT
-	TRBJ2-7	TRBD1	TRBV28	CASKGDRGSTEQYF	TGTGCCAGCAAAGGGGACAGGGGATCCACCGAGCAGTACTTC
-	TRBJ1-2	-	TRBV18	CASSPGRGIWGYTF	TGTGCCAGCTCACCAGGCAGGGGAATTTGGGGCTACACCTTC
-	TRBJ1-2	TRBD1	TRBV14	CASSPYRDRGYGYTF	TGTGCCAGCAGCCCGTACCGGGACAGGGGGTATGGCTACACCTTC
-	TRBJ1-5	TRBD1	TRBV28	CASSFRDRGDNQPQHF	TGTGCCAGCAGTTTCCGGGACAGGGGGGACAATCAGCCCCAGCATTTT
-	TRBJ2-1	-	TRBV5-8	CASSLTGTNEQFF	TGTGCCAGCAGCTTGACCGGGACAAATGAGCAGTTCTTC
-	TRBJ1-1	TRBD1	TRBV29-1	CSVLDRGAATEAFF	TGCAGCGTTCTTGACAGGGGGGCCGCAACTGAAGCTTTCTTT
-	TRBJ1-1	TRBD1	TRBV6-5	CASTRTGNTEAFF	TGTGCCAGCACCCGGACAGGGAACACTGAAGCTTTCTTT
-	TRBJ1-6	-	TRBV2	CASSWGGEGTPLHF	TGTGCCAGCAGTTGGGGAGGGGAAGGTACACCCCTCCACTTT
-	TRBJ2-7	TRBD2	TRBV3-1/TRBV3-2	CASSQAGGNYEQYF	TGTGCCAGCAGCCAAGCCGGGGGGAACTACGAGCAGTACTTC
-	TRBJ1-5	-	TRBV3-1/TRBV3-2	CASSPELGASQPQHF	TGTGCCAGCAGCCCGGAGCTGGGGGCATCTCAGCCCCAGCATTTT
-	TRBJ2-7	TRBD2	TRBV11-2	CASGWTSSTYEQYF	TGTGCCAGTGGTTGGACTAGCAGTACCTACGAGCAGTACTTC
few	TRBJ2-5	-	TRBV4-3	CASSQGSRVEETQYF	TGCGCCAGCAGCCAAGGGAGCAGAGTTGAAGAGACCCAGTACTTC
-	TRBJ2-7	-	TRBV7-2	CASSLEGFYEQYF	TGTGCCAGCAGCTTAGAGGGGTTTTACGAGCAGTACTTC
-	TRBJ2-5	TRBD2	TRBV5-1	CASRALAGEVGETQYF	TGCGCCAGCAGAGCCCTAGCGGGGGAGGTAGGGGAGACCCAGTACTTC
-	TRBJ2-2	-	TRBV9	CASSRTGLGDTGELFF	TGTGCCAGCAGTCGTACCGGACTTGGGGACACCGGGGAGCTGTTTTTT
few	TRBJ2-3	TRBD2	TRBV5-1	CASSLFSGEDTQYF	TGCGCCAGCAGCTTGTTTAGCGGGGAAGATACGCAGTATTTT
-	TRBJ1-2	-	TRBV2	CASSVRDYGYTF	TGTGCCAGCAGTGTCCGAGACTATGGCTACACCTTC
few	TRBJ2-3	TRBD1	TRBV6-6	CASSYPGQGLDF	TGTGCCAGCAGTTACCCCGGACAGGGATTGGATTTT
-	TRBJ1-2	-	TRBV20-1	CSALGIPGYTF	TGCAGTGCTCTGGGCATCCCTGGCTACACCTTC
-	TRBJ2-1	TRBD1	TRBV6-4	CASSDSRTGGTYNEQFF	TGTGCCAGCAGTGACTCGCGGACAGGGGGGACTTACAATGAGCAGTTCTTC
once	TRBJ2-2	-	TRBV21-1	CASSKKGPTSAGELFF	TGTGCCAGCAGCAAAAAAGGCCCAACTAGCGCCGGGGAGCTGTTTTTT
-	TRBJ2-7	-	TRBV9	CASSVSPSGSHEQYF	TGTGCCAGCAGCGTATCCCCATCGGGGTCCCACGAGCAGTACTTC
-	TRBJ2-7	TRBD2	TRBV6-1	CASSEYAGGPYEQYF	TGTGCCAGCAGTGAATATGCGGGAGGCCCCTACGAGCAGTACTTC
-	TRBJ1-2	-	TRBV6-4	CASSETSGYGRGYTF	TGTGCCAGCAGTGAAACGTCGGGGTATGGTCGCGGCTACACCTTC
once	TRBJ2-5	-	TRBV19	CASSIDVNQETQYF	TGTGCCAGTAGTATAGACGTAAACCAAGAGACCCAGTACTTC
-	TRBJ1-2	TRBD1	TRBV24-1	CATSAPGTGGSNYGYTF	TGTGCCACCAGTGCCCCTGGGACAGGGGGATCTAACTATGGCTACACCTTC
-	TRBJ1-6	TRBD1	TRBV5-4	CASSLRGTGSTLHF	TGTGCCAGCAGCTTGCGGGGGACAGGGAGCACCCTCCACTTT
-	TRBJ2-7	TRBD1	TRBV30	CAWSRDRGYEQYF	TGTGCCTGGAGTCGGGACAGGGGGTACGAGCAGTACTTC
-	TRBJ1-2	-	TRBV25-1	CASSDQVYGYTF	TGTGCCAGCAGTGACCAGGTTTATGGCTACACCTTC
-	TRBJ2-6	TRBD1	TRBV10-1	CASSEDRGRGANVLTF	TGCGCCAGCAGTGAGGACAGGGGGCGCGGGGCCAACGTCCTGACTTTC
-	TRBJ2-7	-	TRBV14	CASSQDRRGQKGSYEQYF	TGTGCCAGCAGCCAAGATAGGCGCGGACAGAAGGGTTCCTACGAGCAGTACTTC
once	TRBJ2-1	TRBD2	TRBV11-1	CASSPREGTHYNEQFF	TGTGCCAGCAGCCCTCGGGAGGGGACCCACTACAATGAGCAGTTCTTC
-	TRBJ2-5	-	TRBV5-1	CASSLGWQGETQYF	TGCGCCAGCAGCTTGGGGTGGCAGGGAGAGACCCAGTACTTC
-	TRBJ1-2	TRBD1	TRBV3-1/TRBV3-2	CASSHSGQGAGGYTF	TGTGCCAGCAGCCACTCGGGACAGGGGGCTGGAGGCTACACCTTC
-	TRBJ2-3	TRBD1	TRBV24-1	CATGTDTDTQYF	TGTGCCACCGGGACAGACACAGATACGCAGTATTTT
-	TRBJ2-5	TRBD2	TRBV19	CASSISGRAKETQYF	TGTGCCAGTAGTATTAGCGGGAGGGCCAAGGAGACCCAGTACTTC
-	TRBJ1-1	-	TRBV19	CASSSGLVTEAFF	TGTGCCAGTAGTTCAGGGCTGGTCACTGAAGCTTTCTTT
-	TRBJ1-2	-	TRBV4-3	CASSQDLLQGYTF	TGCGCCAGCAGCCAAGATCTTCTACAGGGCTACACCTTC
-	TRBJ1-6	-	TRBV5-1	CASATSRRGSSYNSPLHF	TGCGCCAGCGCTACCTCTAGACGGGGGTCCTCCTATAATTCACCCCTCCACTTT
-	TRBJ2-7	-	TRBV10-3	CAIRRRDSDYEQYF	TGTGCCATCAGGAGACGGGATTCGGACTACGAGCAGTACTTC
-	TRBJ1-5	-	TRBV5-6	CASSLGQVNQPQHF	TGTGCCAGCAGCTTGGGGCAAGTCAATCAGCCCCAGCATTTT
-	TRBJ2-7	TRBD1	TRBV7-2	CASSNRGQESYEQYF	TGTGCCAGCAGCAACCGTGGACAGGAGTCCTACGAGCAGTACTTC
-	TRBJ1-5	-	TRBV6-5	CASSDTAGGNQPQHF	TGTGCCAGCAGCGATACGGCGGGGGGGAATCAGCCCCAGCATTTT
-	TRBJ1-6	-	TRBV18	CASSPVGTGNSPLHF	TGTGCCAGCTCACCAGTTGGCACAGGTAATTCACCCCTCCACTTT
once	TRBJ2-2	TRBD2	TRBV28	CASRGGLAGLTGELFF	TGTGCCAGCAGGGGGGGACTAGCGGGACTCACCGGGGAGCTGTTTTTT
-	TRBJ2-7	TRBD1	TRBV5-1	CASHLGTGPYEQYF	TGCGCCAGCCATCTAGGGACAGGACCCTACGAGCAGTACTTC
-	TRBJ1-1	-	TRBV16	CASSELNTEAFF	TGTGCCAGCAGCGAGTTGAACACTGAAGCTTTCTTT
once	TRBJ2-5	-	TRBV5-4	CASSLGSGETQYF	TGTGCCAGCAGCTTGGGGTCGGGAGAGACCCAGTACTTC
-	TRBJ1-1	TRBD1	TRBV5-1	CASSLEGQGITEAFF	TGCGCCAGCAGCTTGGAAGGACAGGGTATCACTGAAGCTTTCTTT
-	TRBJ1-1	-	TRBV18	CASSPLRAHAVNTEAFF	TGTGCCAGCTCACCACTCAGGGCTCACGCAGTCAACACTGAAGCTTTCTTT